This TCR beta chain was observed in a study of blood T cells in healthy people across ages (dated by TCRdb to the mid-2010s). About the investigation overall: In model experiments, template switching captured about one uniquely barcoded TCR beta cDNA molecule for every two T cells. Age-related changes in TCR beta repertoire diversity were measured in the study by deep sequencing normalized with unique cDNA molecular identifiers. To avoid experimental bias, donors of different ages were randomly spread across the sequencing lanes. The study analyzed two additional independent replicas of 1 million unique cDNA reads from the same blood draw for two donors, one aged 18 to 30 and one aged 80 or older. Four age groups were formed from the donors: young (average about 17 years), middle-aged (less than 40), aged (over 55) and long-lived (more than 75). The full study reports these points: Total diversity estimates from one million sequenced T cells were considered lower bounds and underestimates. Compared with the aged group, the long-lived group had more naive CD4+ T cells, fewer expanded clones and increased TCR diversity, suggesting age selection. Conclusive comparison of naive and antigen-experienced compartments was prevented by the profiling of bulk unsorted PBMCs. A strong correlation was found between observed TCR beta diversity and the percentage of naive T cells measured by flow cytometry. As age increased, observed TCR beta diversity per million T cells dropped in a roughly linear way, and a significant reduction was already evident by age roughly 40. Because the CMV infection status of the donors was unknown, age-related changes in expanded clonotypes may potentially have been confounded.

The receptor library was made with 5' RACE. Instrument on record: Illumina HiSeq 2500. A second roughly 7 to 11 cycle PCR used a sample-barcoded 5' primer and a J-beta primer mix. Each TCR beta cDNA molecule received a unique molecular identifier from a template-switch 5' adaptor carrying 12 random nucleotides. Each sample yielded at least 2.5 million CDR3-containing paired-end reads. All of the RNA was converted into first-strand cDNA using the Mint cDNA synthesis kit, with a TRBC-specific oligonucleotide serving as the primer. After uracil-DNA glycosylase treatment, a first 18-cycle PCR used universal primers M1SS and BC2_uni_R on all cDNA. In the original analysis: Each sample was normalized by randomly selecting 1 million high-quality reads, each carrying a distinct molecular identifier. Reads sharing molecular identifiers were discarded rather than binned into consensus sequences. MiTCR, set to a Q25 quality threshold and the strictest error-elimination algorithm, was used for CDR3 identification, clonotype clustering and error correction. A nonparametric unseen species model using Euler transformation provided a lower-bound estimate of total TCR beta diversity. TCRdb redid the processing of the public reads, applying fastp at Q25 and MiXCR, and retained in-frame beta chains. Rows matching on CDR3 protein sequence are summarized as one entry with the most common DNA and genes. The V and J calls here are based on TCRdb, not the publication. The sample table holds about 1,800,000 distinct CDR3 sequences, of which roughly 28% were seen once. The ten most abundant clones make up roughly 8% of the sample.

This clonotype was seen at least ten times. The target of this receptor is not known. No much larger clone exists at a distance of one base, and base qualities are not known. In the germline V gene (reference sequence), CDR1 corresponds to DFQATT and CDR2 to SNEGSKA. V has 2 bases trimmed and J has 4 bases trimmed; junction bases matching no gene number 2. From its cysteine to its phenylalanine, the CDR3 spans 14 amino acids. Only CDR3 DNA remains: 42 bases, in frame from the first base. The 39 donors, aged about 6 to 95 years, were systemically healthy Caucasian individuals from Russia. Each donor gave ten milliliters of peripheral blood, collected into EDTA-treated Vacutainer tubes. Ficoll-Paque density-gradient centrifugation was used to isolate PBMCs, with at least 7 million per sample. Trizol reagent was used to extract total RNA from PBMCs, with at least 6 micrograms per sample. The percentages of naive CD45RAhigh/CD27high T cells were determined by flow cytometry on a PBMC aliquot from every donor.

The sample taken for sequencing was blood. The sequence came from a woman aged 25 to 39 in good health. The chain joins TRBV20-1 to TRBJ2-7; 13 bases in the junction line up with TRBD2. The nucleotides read TGCAGTGCTAGAACTAGCGGGAGGGGTTACGAGCAGTACTTC. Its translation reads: CSARTSGRGYEQYF.